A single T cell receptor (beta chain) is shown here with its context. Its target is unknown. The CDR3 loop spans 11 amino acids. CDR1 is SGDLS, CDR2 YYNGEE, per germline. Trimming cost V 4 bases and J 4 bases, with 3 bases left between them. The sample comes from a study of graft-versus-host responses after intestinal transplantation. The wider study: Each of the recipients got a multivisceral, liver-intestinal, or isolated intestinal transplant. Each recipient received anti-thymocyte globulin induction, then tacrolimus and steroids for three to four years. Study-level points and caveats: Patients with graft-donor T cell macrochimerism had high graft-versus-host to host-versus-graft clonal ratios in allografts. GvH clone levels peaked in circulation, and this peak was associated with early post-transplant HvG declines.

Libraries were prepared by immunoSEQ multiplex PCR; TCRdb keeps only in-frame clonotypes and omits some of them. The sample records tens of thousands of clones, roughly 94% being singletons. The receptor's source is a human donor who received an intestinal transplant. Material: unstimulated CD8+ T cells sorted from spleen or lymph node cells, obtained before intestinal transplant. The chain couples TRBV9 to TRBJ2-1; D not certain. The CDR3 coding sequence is TGTGCCAGCAGCCTATACAATGAGCAGTTCTTC. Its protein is CASSLYNEQFF.